The rows below give T cell receptor beta chains drawn from one sample of a study of blood T cell repertoires in COVID-19. Generated by immunoSEQ multiplex PCR, the TCRdb table keeps only in-frame clones and is missing some. The data hold roughly 33,000 clones, with 70% to 80% observed a single time. Sequenced input: peripheral blood. The receptor source for this set is a woman aged 55-75 years with acute or convalescent COVID-19. Each CDR3 is given with its conserved first and last residue. Fields, in order: clone size, J gene, D gene, V gene, CDR3 DNA, CDR3 protein. A D gene is named only where the DNA matches it firmly. A clone size is listed for some rows: how often the clone was seen (once, few, many), or a class if it is expanded.

>-|TRBJ2-7|TRBD1|TRBV11-3
TGTGCCAGCAGCCGGACAGGGTCCTACGAGCAGTACTTC
CASSRTGSYEQYF
>-|TRBJ2-3|-|TRBV11-3
TGTGCCAGGTTAGGAGGGCCCGACCCCCGCACAGATACGCAGTATTTT
CARLGGPDPRTDTQYF
>few|TRBJ1-5|-|TRBV7-9
TGTGCCAGCAGCTCCCAGGGGAGTCAGCCCCAGCATTTT
CASSSQGSQPQHF
>-|TRBJ1-6|-|TRBV10-3
TGTGCCATCAGTCCGGGACTAGCGTCCTATAATTCACCCCTCCACTTT
CAISPGLASYNSPLHF
>-|TRBJ1-2|-|TRBV30
TGTGCCTGGAGTGTAAGGGGCTATGGCTACACCTTC
CAWSVRGYGYTF
>-|TRBJ2-7|TRBD2|TRBV27
TGTGCCAGCAGTATCCTTAGCGGGGGCCCCTACGAGCAGTACTTC
CASSILSGGPYEQYF
>-|TRBJ1-1|-|TRBV11-2
TGTGCCAGCAGCTTGGGAGTCCTGAACACTGAAGCTTTCTTT
CASSLGVLNTEAFF
>-|TRBJ1-2|-|TRBV20-1
TGCAGTGCTAGAGGAGTGGGCTACACCTTC
CSARGVGYTF
>-|TRBJ2-1|TRBD1|TRBV4-2
TGTGCCAGCAGCCAAGGGGCCGGGACAGTAAGGAACAATGAGCAGTTCTTC
CASSQGAGTVRNNEQFF
>-|TRBJ1-4|TRBD1|TRBV7-9
TGTGCCAGCACCAACAGGGGGTCGGTTGAAAAACTGTTTTTT
CASTNRGSVEKLFF
>-|TRBJ2-7|-|TRBV4-1
TGCGCCAGCAGCCTAGATATACAGGGCTACGAGCAGTACTTC
CASSLDIQGYEQYF
>-|TRBJ2-7|TRBD1|TRBV3-1/TRBV3-2
TGTGCCAGCAGCCTAAACCCAGGGGGTCTCTACGAGCAGTACTTC
CASSLNPGGLYEQYF
>-|TRBJ1-1|-|TRBV2
TGTGCCAGCAGCCGACAGTCAATGAACACTGAAGCTTTCTTT
CASSRQSMNTEAFF
>-|TRBJ2-5|-|TRBV7-9
TGTGCCAGCAGCTTAGTTGCCTGGGCCCGAAAAGAGACCCAGTACTTC
CASSLVAWARKETQYF
>-|TRBJ1-1|TRBD1|TRBV28
TGTGCCAGCAGTGATACAGGGGGCGAGGGACCCCTGGCTGAAGCTTTCTTT
CASSDTGGEGPLAEAFF
>-|TRBJ2-1|TRBD2|TRBV6-5
TGTGCCAGCAGTTACATTCTAGCGGGGGGTAATGAGCAGTTCTTC
CASSYILAGGNEQFF
>-|TRBJ2-2|TRBD1|TRBV6-4
TGTGCCAGCAGTGAATCCCGGGACAGGAACACCGGGGAGCTGTTTTTT
CASSESRDRNTGELFF
>-|TRBJ2-1|-|TRBV2
TGTGCCAGCAGTGAATCAAGACTTAATGAGCAGTTCTTC
CASSESRLNEQFF
>once|TRBJ1-2|-|TRBV6-1
TGTGCCAGCAGTGAAAGTGAGCACTATGGCTACACCTTC
CASSESEHYGYTF
>-|TRBJ1-3|-|TRBV5-5
TGTGCCAGCAGCTTGGGGACAGCGTATGGAAACACCATATATTTT
CASSLGTAYGNTIYF
>-|TRBJ1-3|-|TRBV9
TGTGCCAGCAGCCCGCTCCCGGTCGCGGCCGGCGGAAACACCATATATTTT
CASSPLPVAAGGNTIYF
>-|TRBJ1-6|-|TRBV19
TGTGCCAGTAGTATAGTCAGGAACCGCATGGATTCACCCCTCCACTTT
CASSIVRNRMDSPLHF
>-|TRBJ2-3|-|TRBV4-1
TGCGCCAGCAGCCAAACAGGGCACGGGACAGATACGCAGTATTTT
CASSQTGHGTDTQYF
>-|TRBJ1-2|TRBD1|TRBV15
TGTGCCACCAGCAGACAACAGGGGTGGGACGGCTACACCTTC
CATSRQQGWDGYTF
>-|TRBJ1-1|TRBD1|TRBV28
TGTGCCAGCAGAGGGGCGACAGGGGGAAGGACTGAAGCTTTCTTT
CASRGATGGRTEAFF
>-|TRBJ2-5|-|TRBV18
TGTGCCAGCTCACCCCTAAATAGCGGAGCCCGTGGAGAGACCCAGTACTTC
CASSPLNSGARGETQYF